This T cell receptor (beta chain) was captured in a study of shared clonotypes between healthy human individuals. Study-level background: Sampling drew on donors who were a couple of women and a few men aged 18 to 49.

CDR1 and CDR2 from the germline V gene are SQVTM and ANQGSEA. The CDR3 loop spans 12 amino acids. With 4 bases removed from V and 2 bases from J, the gap between germline ends came to 8 bases. CD45RO-negative CD8 cells positively selected for CCR7 made up the naive population, which excluded terminally differentiated effector memory CD45RA+ cells. Profiling relied on immunoSEQ multiplex PCR, and the TCRdb table lists in-frame clones only, not all of them. The table has about 1,900,000 clones, roughly 95% seen once; the top ten hold around 1.2%. General study findings and limits: The generation probabilities recorded for non-shared clonotypes fell below those of clonotypes shared by all four donors.

On this clone itself: Its antigen is not known.

Sequencing was carried out using naive CD8+ T cells sorted from blood. The chain joins TRBV29-1 to TRBJ2-5; no firm D call. This sequence originates from a man in his late teens or twenties in good health. The CDR3 protein is CSVVGGQETQYF. CDR3 nucleotide sequence: TGCAGCGTTGTCGGTGGGCAAGAGACCCAGTACTTC.